This T cell receptor beta chain was documented in a study of radiation and T cells in renal cell carcinoma. General study results and limits: No pretreatment tumor biopsies were available for baseline clonotypes.

Germline CDR1 and CDR2: SGHTA and FQGNSA. Deletions cut 5 bases from V and 0 bases from J, with 11 bases between. The CDR3 runs 16 residues. The table came from immunoSEQ multiplex PCR; TCRdb's copy has only in-frame clones and leaves some out. The repertoire consists of under 200,000 clones, with roughly nine tenths occurring once and the leading ten covering roughly 10%. Time point reported: blood 4 weeks post-SBRT, at nephrectomy. Treatment in this sample: 15 Gy SBRT to primary tumor, nephrectomy 4 weeks later. Serial blood draws occurred at baseline and 2 and 4 weeks post-SBRT. This clone was recorded once. Its antigen is still unknown.

Source: blood, taken from a patient whose treatment included radiotherapy and nephrectomy. This clonotype originated in a woman aged 50 to 60 with renal cell carcinoma. The chain links TRBV7-2 to TRBJ2-6, with D tentatively TRBD1 (5 bases). CDR3 coding DNA: TGTGCCAGCAGCCCACAGGTACTCTCTGGGGCCAACGTCCTGACTTTC. Protein product: CASSPQVLSGANVLTF.